The rows below give T cell receptor beta chains drawn from one sample of a study of regulatory T cells in long-lasting Graves disease. TCRdb fed the multiplex PCR reads into MiXCR, producing one record per CDR3 protein. The sample yields 320,000 or so distinct CDR3 sequences, about a sixth seen once. Sequencing used peripheral blood mononuclear cells (PBMCs), obtained at new diagnosis, from a patient treated with antithyroid drugs. The source of these receptors is a female donor with Graves disease. CDR3s include the opening cysteine and the closing phenylalanine or tryptophan. The order of the fields is clone size, V gene, J gene, D gene, CDR3 protein, CDR3 DNA. D genes are given only for firm matches. Rows give clone size only sometimes, using once, few, many, or a class for an expanded clone.

NA	TRBV5-1	TRBJ2-1	NA	CASSLGAANEQFF	TGCGCCAGCAGCTTGGGAGCGGCTAATGAGCAGTTCTTC
NA	TRBV5-1	TRBJ2-2	TRBD2	CASSSFSSGANTGELFF	TGCGCCAGCAGCTCGTTTTCTAGCGGGGCGAACACCGGGGAGCTGTTTTTT
few	TRBV28	TRBJ2-7	TRBD2	CASNEGGRYEQYF	TGTGCCAGCAATGAGGGAGGGAGGTACGAGCAGTACTTC
NA	TRBV24-1	TRBJ2-3	NA	CATILQYDTQYF	TGTGCCACCATCTTACAGTACGATACGCAGTATTTT
many	TRBV13	TRBJ1-5	NA	CASAPGGYQQPQHF	TGTGCCAGTGCCCCCGGGGGGTATCAACAGCCCCAGCATTTT
many	TRBV28	TRBJ1-5	NA	CASISGWVNQPQHF	TGTGCCAGCATTTCAGGGTGGGTCAATCAGCCCCAGCATTTT
many	TRBV24-1	TRBJ1-1	NA	CATSDPGKNTEAFF	TGTGCCACCAGTGATCCCGGGAAGAACACTGAAGCTTTCTTT
many	TRBV11-2	TRBJ2-3	TRBD2	CASSLLAGGRDTQYF	TGTGCCAGCAGCCTTTTAGCGGGAGGAAGAGATACGCAGTATTTT
NA	TRBV27	TRBJ2-7	TRBD2	CASKRASGNYEQYF	TGTGCCAGCAAAAGGGCTAGCGGGAACTACGAGCAGTACTTC
NA	TRBV7-9	TRBJ2-1	NA	CASSFVQGSVGGLGRTDEQFF	TGTGCCAGCAGCTTCGTACAGGGTAGTGTAGGGGGATTGGGCAGAACCGATGAGCAGTTCTTC